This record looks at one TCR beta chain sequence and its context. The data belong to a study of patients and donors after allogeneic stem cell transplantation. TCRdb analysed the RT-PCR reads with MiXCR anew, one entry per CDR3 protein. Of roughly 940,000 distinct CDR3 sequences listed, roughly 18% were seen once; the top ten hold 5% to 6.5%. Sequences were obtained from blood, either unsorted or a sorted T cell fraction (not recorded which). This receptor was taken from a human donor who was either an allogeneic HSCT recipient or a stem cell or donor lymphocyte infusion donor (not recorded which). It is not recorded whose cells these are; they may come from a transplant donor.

Written as DNA, the CDR3 is TGTGCCAGCAGCCCTAACATTGGACTAGCGGTTAATGAGCAGTTCTTC. This sequence encodes CASSPNIGLAVNEQFF. The chain couples TRBV11-3 to TRBJ2-1, with TRBD2 matching 10 bases. Germline V gene sequence: CDR1 SGHNT, CDR2 YENEEA. J gave up 7 bases and V 5 bases, and 11 bases lay outside the gene matches. This CDR3 region has 16 residues.